A single sample gave rise to the 14 T cell receptor beta chains below, sequenced in a study of T-cell memory formation after mild COVID-19. TCRdb recomputed calls from the 5' RACE reads with MiXCR, one row per CDR3 protein. The profile covers some 120,000 distinct CDR3 sequences, with around a sixth appearing a single time and around 14% taken by the ten largest. Sequencing was done on a sample of PBMCs or a T cell subset sorted from them (not recorded which). The receptors shown here come from an adult woman who had mild COVID-19 (a few samples of this study predate the infection). Cell type and time point are not known.

In its sample, this clonotype was seen a few times. The CDR3 is CSVGTGSMDTQYF. The CDR3 coding sequence is TGCAGCGTTGGGACAGGGTCCATGGATACGCAGTATTTT. The chain couples TRBV29-1 to TRBJ2-3; TRBD1 matches at 8 bases. The V gene's germline CDR1 is SQVTM and CDR2 ANQGSEA. Trimming removed 4 bases from V and 6 bases from J; junction bases left unmatched: 6. The CDR3 contains 13 residues.

V gene TRBV4-2 combines with J gene TRBJ2-5; D may be TRBD1 or TRBD2 (6 bases each). Trimming stripped 3 bases from V and 5 bases from J, with 16 bases between. CDR3 size: 15 residues. In germline, CDR1 is LGHNA, CDR2 YNFKEQ. CDR3 in amino acids: CASSQPEGVRETQYF. The CDR3 coding sequence is TGTGCCAGCAGCCAGCCGGAGGGGGTGAGGGAGACCCAGTACTTC.

The genes are TRBV4-2 and TRBJ1-1, with 10 positions matching TRBD1. J lost 3 bases, V lost 0 bases, and 4 bases had no gene match. CDR1 LGHNA and CDR2 YNFKEQ come from the germline V gene. This CDR3 is built from 16 residues. CDR3 coding DNA: TGTGCCAGCAGCCAAGATCCGGGGACAGGGGACACTGAAGCTTTCTTT. Its protein is CASSQDPGTGDTEAFF.

This clonotype appeared many times. The chain joins TRBV11-2 to TRBJ2-1; 9 bases map to TRBD2. CDR1 and CDR2 (germline): SGHAT, FQNNGV. The CDR3 runs 18 residues. V trimming: 0 bases; J trimming: 4 bases; junction bases outside the gene matches: 10. DNA for the CDR3: TGTGCCAGCAGCTTAGATCCCCCGACTAGCGGACCTTACAATGAGCAGTTCTTC. The encoded protein is CASSLDPPTSGPYNEQFF.

The chain carries TRBV19 and TRBJ2-5; 7 bases match TRBD2. Unmatched junction bases numbered 16, after V lost 5 bases and J lost 1 base. Germline CDR1 LNHDA, CDR2 SQIVND (reference sequence). The CDR3 is 18 residues long. In DNA, the CDR3 is TGTGCCAGTAGTTCTCGGGGGGTAGCCTTATCCTTCCAAGAGACCCAGTACTTC. Protein sequence: CASSSRGVALSFQETQYF.

This chain links TRBV4-3 with TRBJ2-6, with D uncertain. The V gene's germline CDR1 is LGHNA and CDR2 YSLEER. The CDR3 extends over 15 amino acids. Trimming stripped 0 bases from V and 1 base from J, with 4 bases between. The CDR3 DNA sequence: TGCGCCAGCAGCCAAGATTGGTCTGGGGCCAACGTCCTGACTTTC. Protein product: CASSQDWSGANVLTF.

This clonotype appeared a few times. The V call is TRBV12-3 or TRBV12-4, the J call TRBJ2-1; TRBD1 is a possible D gene (5 bases). The CDR3 totals 17 residues. Trimming removed 5 bases at V and 0 bases at J, with 17 bases between. The CDR3 spells CASSRVGLLSSYNEQFF. CDR3 in DNA: TGTGCCAGCAGTCGCGTGGGGCTCCTGAGCTCCTACAATGAGCAGTTCTTC.

The gene calls are TRBV20-1 and TRBJ2-1; a possible D gene is TRBD1 (6 bases). The CDR3 covers 13 residues. Germline CDR1 is DFQATT and CDR2 is SNEGSKA (reference sequence). V lost 4 bases and J lost 2, with 9 bases in between. DNA for the CDR3: TGCAGTGCTACCGGACAGCCCTACAATGAGCAGTTCTTC. Translation: CSATGQPYNEQFF.

This clonotype was found a few times. The V call is TRBV4-1, the J call TRBJ1-1; 7 positions match TRBD1. V lost 4 bases and J lost 4; bases outside the gene matches: 6. Germline V gives CDR1 MGHRA, CDR2 YSYEKL. The CDR3 extends over 14 amino acids. The CDR3 nucleotides read TGCGCCAGCAGCCGTCTGACAGGGTTCACTGAAGCTTTCTTT. Residues: CASSRLTGFTEAFF.

This chain links TRBV5-1 with TRBJ2-7; TRBD2 matches 11 bases. The germline gives CDR1 SGHRS, CDR2 YFSETQ. CDR3 length: 14 residues. The J segment lost 4 bases and the V segment lost 2 bases, leaving 2 bases of the junction unmatched. CDR3 amino acids: CASSLRTSGYEQYF. The CDR3 nucleotides are TGCGCCAGCAGCTTACGGACTAGCGGGTACGAGCAGTACTTC.

This clonotype has a handful of counts. This chain links TRBV29-1 with TRBJ1-1, with D maybe TRBD1 (6 bases). V was pared by 4 bases and J by 4 bases, with 19 bases between. The length of the CDR3 is 15 residues. CDR1 is SQVTM and CDR2 is ANQGSEA in the germline V gene. In DNA, the CDR3 is TGCAGCGTTGCATCCGGTAACAGGGTGGCCACTGAAGCTTTCTTT. Translated, it gives CSVASGNRVATEAFF.

This clonotype was recorded a few times. The J gene is TRBJ2-1, the V gene TRBV18, with a weak D call TRBD2 (6 bases). Trimming stripped 0 bases from V and 2 bases from J, with 14 bases between. CDR1 and CDR2 from the germline V gene are KGHSH and LQKENI. The CDR3 consists of 17 residues. The CDR3 protein is CASSPPTRLAPYNEQFF. The CDR3 region has the DNA TGTGCCAGCTCACCACCGACGCGGCTAGCGCCCTACAATGAGCAGTTCTTC.

This clonotype was detected a few times. The chain has TRBV27 and TRBJ2-2; TRBD2 aligns across 9 bases. Germline lookup yields CDR1 MNHEY and CDR2 SMNVEV (reference sequence). The CDR3 covers 16 residues. The V and J ends lost 5 bases and 5 bases, in that order; junction bases with no gene match: 9. As DNA, the CDR3 is TGTGCCAGCAGTCCATTAGCGGGAGCAAGTACCGGGGAGCTGTTTTTT. Its protein product is CASSPLAGASTGELFF.

This chain joins TRBV6-5 and TRBJ1-5; 9 positions agree with TRBD1. V was pared by 5 bases and J by 1 base, with 0 bases of the junction left unmatched. The length of the CDR3 is 14 residues. Germline loops: CDR1 MNHEY, CDR2 SVGAGI. Here the CDR3 reads CASSGQGSNQPQHF. The CDR3 DNA follows: TGTGCCAGCAGTGGACAGGGGAGCAATCAGCCCCAGCATTTT.